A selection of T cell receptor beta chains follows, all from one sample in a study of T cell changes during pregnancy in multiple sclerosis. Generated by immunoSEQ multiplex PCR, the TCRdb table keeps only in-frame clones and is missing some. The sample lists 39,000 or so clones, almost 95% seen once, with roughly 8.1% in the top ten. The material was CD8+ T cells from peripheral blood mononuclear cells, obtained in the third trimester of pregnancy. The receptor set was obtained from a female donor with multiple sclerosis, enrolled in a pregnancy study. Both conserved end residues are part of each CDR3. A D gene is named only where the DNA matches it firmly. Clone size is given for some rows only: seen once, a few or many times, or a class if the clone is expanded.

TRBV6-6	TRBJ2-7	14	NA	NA	CASSYQGPGYEQYF	TGTGCCAGCAGTTATCAGGGGCCCGGCTACGAGCAGTACTTC
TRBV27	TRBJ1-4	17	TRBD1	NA	CASSLTQTGITNEKLFF	TGTGCCAGCAGTCTTACCCAGACAGGGATAACTAATGAAAAACTGTTTTTT
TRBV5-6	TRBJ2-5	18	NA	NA	CASSLVRGKQRGQETQYF	TGTGCCAGCAGCTTGGTAAGGGGAAAACAGAGGGGGCAAGAGACCCAGTACTTC
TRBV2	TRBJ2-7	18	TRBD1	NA	CASSAPLEGTANAYEQYF	TGTGCCAGCAGTGCCCCCCTGGAAGGGACAGCAAACGCCTACGAGCAGTACTTC
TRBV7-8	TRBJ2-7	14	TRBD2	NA	CASSLVAGGGEQYF	TGTGCCAGCAGCTTAGTAGCGGGAGGAGGTGAGCAGTACTTC
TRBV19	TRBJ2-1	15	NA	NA	CASSIAGSSYNEQFF	TGTGCCAGTAGTATAGCGGGGAGCTCCTACAATGAGCAGTTCTTC
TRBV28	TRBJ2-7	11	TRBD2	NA	CASSGGWEQYF	TGTGCCAGCTCGGGAGGATGGGAGCAGTACTTC
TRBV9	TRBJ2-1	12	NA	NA	CASSVDRGEQFF	TGTGCCAGCAGCGTAGATAGAGGTGAGCAGTTCTTC
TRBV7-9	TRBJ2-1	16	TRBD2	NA	CASSLAVGRAGDEQFF	TGTGCCAGCAGCTTAGCGGTCGGGAGGGCCGGGGATGAGCAGTTCTTC
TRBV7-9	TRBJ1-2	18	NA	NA	CASSLERTGPEGSYGYTF	TGTGCCAGCAGCTTGGAAAGAACAGGGCCCGAGGGGAGTTATGGCTACACCTTC
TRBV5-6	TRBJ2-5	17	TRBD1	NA	CASSSYSHRGREETQYF	TGTGCCAGCAGCTCCTATTCGCACAGGGGGCGCGAAGAGACCCAGTACTTC
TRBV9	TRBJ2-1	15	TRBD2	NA	CASSVWGGSGDEQFF	TGTGCCAGCAGCGTATGGGGCGGGAGTGGGGATGAGCAGTTCTTC
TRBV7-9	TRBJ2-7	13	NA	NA	CASSLTGNYEQYF	TGTGCCAGCAGCTTAACCGGGAACTACGAGCAGTACTTC
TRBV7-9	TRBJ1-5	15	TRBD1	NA	CASSTDRDGNQPQHF	TGTGCCAGCAGCACCGACAGGGACGGCAATCAGCCCCAGCATTTT
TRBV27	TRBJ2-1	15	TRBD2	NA	CASSPGLAGANEQFF	TGTGCCAGCAGTCCGGGACTAGCGGGAGCCAATGAGCAGTTCTTC
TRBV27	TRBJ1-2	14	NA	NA	CASSLGAGFGGYTF	TGTGCCAGCAGTTTAGGAGCGGGGTTCGGTGGCTACACCTTC
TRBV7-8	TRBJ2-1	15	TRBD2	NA	CASSQREGPYNEQFF	TGTGCCAGCAGCCAAAGGGAGGGCCCCTACAATGAGCAGTTCTTC
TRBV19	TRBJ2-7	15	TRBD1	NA	CASSIGTGGTYEQYF	TGTGCCAGTAGTATCGGGACAGGCGGTACCTACGAGCAGTACTTC
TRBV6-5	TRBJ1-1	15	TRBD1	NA	CASSISPGGNTEAFF	TGTGCCAGCAGTATATCCCCAGGGGGTAACACTGAAGCTTTCTTT
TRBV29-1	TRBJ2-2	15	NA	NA	CSVEPAGANTGELFF	TGCAGCGTTGAACCCGCAGGTGCGAACACCGGGGAGCTGTTTTTT
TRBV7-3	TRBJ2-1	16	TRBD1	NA	CASSLLRQGRYNEQFF	TGTGCCAGCAGCTTACTTCGACAGGGGCGTTACAATGAGCAGTTCTTC
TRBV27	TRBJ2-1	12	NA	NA	CASSHSYNEQFF	TGTGCCAGCAGCCACAGCTACAATGAGCAGTTCTTC
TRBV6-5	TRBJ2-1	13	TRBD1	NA	CASSYTGGNEQFF	TGTGCCAGCAGTTACACAGGGGGGAATGAGCAGTTCTTC
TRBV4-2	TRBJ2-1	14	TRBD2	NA	CASSPSSGINEQFF	TGTGCCAGCAGTCCGTCTAGCGGGATTAATGAGCAGTTCTTC
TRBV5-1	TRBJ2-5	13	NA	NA	CASSFLYQETQYF	TGCGCCAGCAGCTTTCTGTACCAAGAGACCCAGTACTTC
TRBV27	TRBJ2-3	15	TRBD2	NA	CASSSGLAGFDTQYF	TGTGCCAGCAGTTCCGGACTAGCTGGTTTCGATACGCAGTATTTT
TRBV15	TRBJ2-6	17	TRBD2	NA	CATSRSTSASGANVLTF	TGTGCCACCAGCAGATCCACTAGCGCATCTGGGGCCAACGTCCTGACTTTC
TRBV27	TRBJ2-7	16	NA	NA	CASSSGSVISSYEQYF	TGTGCCAGCAGTTCCGGGAGCGTCATCAGCTCCTACGAGCAGTACTTC
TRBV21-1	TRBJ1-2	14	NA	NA	CASSRPQGTRGYTF	TGTGCCAGCAGTCGCCCACAGGGGACCCGTGGCTACACCTTC
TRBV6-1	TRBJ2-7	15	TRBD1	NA	CASSEAGQRSYEQYF	TGTGCCAGCAGTGAAGCGGGACAGAGGTCTTACGAGCAGTACTTC
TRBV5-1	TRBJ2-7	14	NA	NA	CASSLRQGSNEQYF	TGCGCCAGCAGCTTGAGGCAGGGATCCAACGAGCAGTACTTC
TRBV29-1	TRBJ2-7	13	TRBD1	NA	CSVTGTGTYEQYF	TGCAGCGTAACCGGGACAGGGACCTACGAGCAGTACTTC
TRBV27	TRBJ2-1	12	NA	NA	CASSGLASEQFF	TGTGCCAGCTCGGGTCTAGCCAGTGAGCAGTTCTTC
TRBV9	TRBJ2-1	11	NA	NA	CASGGGNEQFF	TGTGCCAGCGGAGGAGGGAATGAGCAGTTCTTC
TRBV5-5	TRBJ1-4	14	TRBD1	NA	CASSLGQGNEKLFF	TGTGCCAGCAGCTTAGGACAGGGAAATGAAAAACTGTTTTTT
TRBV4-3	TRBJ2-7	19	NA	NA	CASSQDLTLWGLSPYEQYF	TGCGCCAGCAGCCAAGATCTAACGTTATGGGGACTGTCACCCTACGAGCAGTACTTC
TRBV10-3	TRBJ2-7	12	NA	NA	CAISEDNYEQYF	TGTGCCATCAGTGAGGACAACTACGAGCAGTACTTC
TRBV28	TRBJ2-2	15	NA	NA	CASSLWSLFTGELFF	TGTGCCAGCAGTTTATGGTCCCTATTCACCGGGGAGCTGTTTTTT
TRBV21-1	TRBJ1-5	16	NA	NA	CASSSSQVHSNQPQHF	TGTGCCAGCAGCAGTTCCCAGGTCCATAGCAATCAGCCCCAGCATTTT
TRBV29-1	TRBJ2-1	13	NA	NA	CSVEEGSQSEQFF	TGCAGCGTTGAAGAAGGGAGCCAGAGCGAGCAGTTCTTC
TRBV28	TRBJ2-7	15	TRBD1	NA	CASSLTVGTGYEQYF	TGTGCCAGCAGTTTGACTGTCGGGACAGGTTACGAGCAGTACTTC
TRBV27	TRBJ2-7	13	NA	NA	CASSFSAGYEQYF	TGTGCCAGCAGCTTTAGCGCCGGCTACGAGCAGTACTTC
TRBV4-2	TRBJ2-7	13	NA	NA	CASSQDPPLEQYF	TGTGCCAGCAGCCAAGATCCTCCCCTCGAGCAGTACTTC
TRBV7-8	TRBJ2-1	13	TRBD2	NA	CASSRGLANEQFF	TGTGCCAGCAGCCGGGGACTAGCGAATGAGCAGTTCTTC
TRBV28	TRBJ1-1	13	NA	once	CASSLMGGTEAFF	TGTGCCAGCAGTTTAATGGGGGGAACTGAAGCTTTCTTT
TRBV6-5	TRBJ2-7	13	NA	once	CASSYQNQGKQYF	TGTGCCAGCAGTTACCAGAACCAGGGGAAGCAGTACTTC
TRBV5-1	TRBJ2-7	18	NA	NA	CASSLAPASGELAYEQYF	TGCGCCAGCAGCTTGGCCCCGGCTTCGGGTGAACTGGCTTACGAGCAGTACTTC
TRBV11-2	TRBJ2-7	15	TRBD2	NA	CASSLEASGSYEQYF	TGTGCCAGCAGCTTAGAGGCTAGCGGCTCCTACGAGCAGTACTTC
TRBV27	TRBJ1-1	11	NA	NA	CASGPGTEAFF	TGTGCCAGCGGCCCAGGAACTGAAGCTTTCTTT
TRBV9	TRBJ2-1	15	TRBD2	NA	CASSVGRERDNEQFF	TGTGCCAGCAGCGTAGGGCGGGAGAGGGACAATGAGCAGTTCTTC